The source of this T cell receptor beta chain is a study of cytomegalovirus exposure and HLA in healthy donors. Regarding the study as a whole: Indistinguishability led to the exclusion of some V segments, TRBV6-2 and TRBV6-3 included. Earlier findings revealed that most TCR beta V segments proved productive either about 90% or about 30% of the time.

The germline gives CDR1 MNHEY, CDR2 SVGAGI. The V and J ends lost 5 bases and 4 bases respectively, with 11 bases between them. This CDR3 region has 13 residues. When sampled, the donors appeared nominally healthy, though they likely had unrecorded immune exposures. In regard to this clone: The antigen is not known.

In the PCR, 60 Vbeta and 13 Jbeta primers were used. Original handling: The authors later counted 75 million to 90 million unique TCR beta chains, some 11 million of them shared. Libraries were prepared by immunoSEQ multiplex PCR; TCRdb keeps only in-frame clonotypes and omits some of them. V, J and clone size derive from that table, while D and trimming were established from the DNA sequence. The table shows some 150,000 clones, with approximately 68% occurring only once. This chain joins TRBV6-5 and TRBJ1-2; D not resolved. The TCR originated in a man in his forties in good health and CMV-seronegative. Sequenced: PBMCs. CDR3 sequence: CASSRREFYGYTF. The CDR3 DNA reads TGTGCCAGCAGTCGACGGGAGTTCTATGGCTACACCTTC.